The 26 T cell receptor beta chains in this list originate from one sample, sequenced in a study of cytomegalovirus exposure and HLA in healthy donors (TCRdb year 2017). Receptor libraries were prepared by the immunoSEQ multiplex PCR assay. Sourced from immuneACCESS, this table was stored by TCRdb with only in-frame sequences that have V and J called. A share of the clones is absent; for the studies checked, an unresolved V gene accounts for under half, and the remainder has no known explanation. This sample lists around 140,000 clones; roughly 86% were detected once. The ten largest make up around 10% of the sample. Sample: PBMCs. These receptors were obtained from a man in his late teens or twenties in good health and CMV-seropositive.

The chain employs TRBV15 and TRBJ1-1; no firm D call. The CDR3 contains 13 residues. V was clipped by 1 base and J by 1 base, with 4 bases between them. The germline CDR1 and CDR2 sequences are LNHNV and YYDKDF (reference sequence). In nucleotides, the CDR3 is TGTGCCACCAGCAGAGTGCGGAACACTGAAGCTTTCTTT. It is translated as CATSRVRNTEAFF.

This chain connects TRBV10-3 to TRBJ1-2; 7 nucleotides align to TRBD1. Per the germline V gene, CDR1 is ENHRY and CDR2 is SYGVKD. The CDR3 is 17 residues long. J gave up 6 bases and V 2 bases, and 15 bases lay outside the gene matches. This chain's CDR3 is CAISEITSGTATHGYTF. DNA of the CDR3: TGTGCCATCAGTGAGATAACTTCTGGGACAGCCACCCATGGCTACACCTTC.

The chain is built from TRBV12-5 and TRBJ1-2; D is undetermined. The CDR3 contains 13 residues. The germline V and J ends were trimmed by 6 bases and 7 bases, with 15 bases remaining between them. Germline CDR1 reads LGHNT; CDR2 reads FRNRAP. The CDR3: CASGRGVPAGYTF. CDR3 sequence (DNA): TGTGCTAGTGGACGGGGAGTTCCTGCTGGCTACACCTTC.

The V gene is TRBV18, the J gene TRBJ2-7, with D perhaps matching TRBD2 (6 bases). Germline V gene data show CDR1 as KGHSH and CDR2 as LQKENI. Trimming took 5 bases from V and 3 from J, leaving 8 bases between them. The CDR3 loop spans 12 amino acids. CDR3: CASSLTSYEQYF. CDR3 sequence (DNA): TGTGCCAGCTCATTGACTAGCTACGAGCAGTACTTC.

The chain uses TRBV4-1 and TRBJ2-1; 8 bases line up with TRBD2. The CDR3 has 13 residues. J lost 6 bases, V lost 9 bases, and 7 bases had no gene match. In germline, CDR1 is MGHRA, CDR2 YSYEKL. The CDR3 region has the DNA TGCGCCAGTACGGGAGGGGCCCTCAATGAGCAGTTCTTC. Translation gives CASTGGALNEQFF.

The V call is TRBV29-1, the J call TRBJ2-1; D remains ambiguous. Deletions cut 6 bases from V and 2 bases from J, with 8 bases between. Germline lookup yields CDR1 SQVTM and CDR2 ANQGSEA. The CDR3 loop spans 12 amino acids. The CDR3 here is CSVAFAYNEQFF. CDR3 coding DNA: TGCAGCGTGGCCTTTGCCTACAATGAGCAGTTCTTC.

V and J are TRBV18 and TRBJ1-4, with 12 bases that match TRBD1. This CDR3 comprises 18 residues. The V and J ends lost 3 bases and 3 bases, in that order; junction bases with no gene match: 8. CDR1 and CDR2 (germline): KGHSH, LQKENI. CDR3 amino acids: CASSPRQGQGAANEKLFF. The CDR3, as DNA: TGTGCCAGCTCACCGCGTCAGGGACAGGGGGCGGCTAATGAAAAACTGTTTTTT.

V and J are TRBV27 and TRBJ2-3; TRBD1 matches at 7 bases. The CDR3 sequence is 16 residues long. CDR1 is MNHEY and CDR2 is SMNVEV in the germline V gene (reference sequence). V lost 3 bases and J lost 4; bases outside the gene matches: 10. The CDR3 sequence: CASSFQGEFLSDTQYF. DNA of the CDR3: TGTGCCAGCAGTTTCCAGGGGGAATTTTTGTCAGATACGCAGTATTTT.

The chain combines TRBV6-1 with TRBJ1-5, with D perhaps TRBD1 (5 bases). CDR1 is MNHNS, CDR2 SASEGT, per germline. Trimming removed 6 bases from V and 5 bases from J, with 17 bases in between. The CDR3 sequence is 15 residues long. The CDR3 region is CASRKGGRGDQPQHF. In nucleotides, the CDR3 is TGTGCCAGCAGGAAGGGAGGGAGAGGGGATCAGCCCCAGCATTTT.

V is TRBV27 and J is TRBJ2-1; 7 positions agree with TRBD1. Trimming cost V 6 bases and J 8 bases; bases outside gene matches: 7. The CDR3 is 13 residues long. Per germline, CDR1 MNHEY and CDR2 SMNVEV (reference sequence). The CDR3 protein is CASSPQGVYEQFF. The CDR3 bases are TGTGCCAGCAGCCCTCAGGGGGTCTATGAGCAGTTCTTC.

This chain connects TRBV6-5 to TRBJ2-1; D perhaps matches TRBD1 (5 bases). V gave up 0 bases and J gave up 6 bases, with 6 bases separating them. Germline CDR1 reads MNHEY; CDR2 reads SVGAGI. The CDR3 spans 13 residues. In nucleotides, the CDR3 is TGTGCCAGCAGTTACTCGGACATCAATGAGCAGTTCTTC. The encoded protein is CASSYSDINEQFF.

The chain is built from TRBV7-9 and TRBJ2-1; perhaps TRBD2 as D (6 bases). Trimming stripped 5 bases from V and 9 bases from J, with 17 bases between. The germline V gene has CDR1 SEHNR and CDR2 FQNEAQ (reference sequence). The CDR3 is made up of 14 amino acids. The CDR3 sequence is CASSPTLASSEQFF. For the CDR3, the DNA is TGTGCCAGCAGCCCTACCCTAGCGTCGAGTGAGCAGTTCTTC.

The chain uses TRBV5-1 and TRBJ1-1, with D maybe TRBD1 (6 bases). This CDR3 has 14 amino acids. The V end lost 5 bases, the J end lost 6 bases, and 17 bases lay between the germline ends. Looked up from germline, CDR1 is SGHRS and CDR2 is YFSETQ. The CDR3 DNA reads TGCGCCAGCAGTACACAGGGAAGTAACTCTGAAGCTTTCTTT. It encodes CASSTQGSNSEAFF.

The J gene is TRBJ1-4, the V gene TRBV30; TRBD1 is a possible D gene (5 bases). The germline V gene has CDR1 GTSNPN and CDR2 SVGIG (reference sequence). V lost 3 bases and J lost 3, with 11 bases in between. The CDR3 spans 14 residues. The CDR3 DNA is TGTGCCTGGAGCGTGGGGGGTGCTAATGAAAAACTGTTTTTT. It specifies CAWSVGGANEKLFF.

V gene TRBV6-5 combines with J gene TRBJ1-1; D is ambiguous. V shed 2 bases and J shed 0 bases, with 4 bases lying between them. Germline-derived CDR1 and CDR2 are MNHEY and SVGAGI. The CDR3 has 13 residues. This CDR3 reads CASSYSLNTEAFF. CDR3 nucleotides: TGTGCCAGCAGTTACAGCCTGAACACTGAAGCTTTCTTT.

This clone came up a few times. The identical CDR3 is also encoded by other nucleotide sequences in the sample. J is TRBJ1-2 and V is TRBV5-1; 8 bases are shared with TRBD1. J gave up 1 base and V 4 bases, and 3 bases lay outside the gene matches. The CDR3 consists of 14 residues. Germline lookup yields CDR1 SGHRS and CDR2 YFSETQ. The CDR3 DNA follows: TGCGCCAGCAGCCCTGGACAGGGTAACTATGGCTACACCTTC. Residues: CASSPGQGNYGYTF. The whole variable domain, filled in from reference TRBV5-1 and TRBJ1-2, reads KAGVTQTPRYLIKTRGQQVTLSCSPISGHRSVSWYQQTPGQGLQFLFEYFSETQRNKGNFPGRFSGRQFSNSRSEMNVSTLELGDSALYLCASSPGQGNYGYTFGSGTRLTVV.

V gene TRBV10-3 combines with J gene TRBJ2-3; 7 bases agree with TRBD2. The CDR3 consists of 16 residues. Germline V lookup: CDR1 ENHRY, CDR2 SYGVKD. Germline trimming cut 6 bases from V and 0 bases from J; bases unmatched to any gene: 9. The CDR3 loop is CAIREGLAASTDTQYF. In DNA, the CDR3 is TGTGCCATCAGAGAGGGGCTAGCGGCTAGCACAGATACGCAGTATTTT.

This sequence joins TRBV11-3 and TRBJ1-1; D is unresolved. V dropped 6 bases and J dropped 1 base, with 9 bases sitting between them. Germline CDR1 and CDR2: SGHNT and YENEEA. The CDR3 covers 13 residues. CDR3 residues: CASRPGRNTEAFF. The CDR3 nucleotides read TGTGCCAGCAGACCAGGTAGGAACACTGAAGCTTTCTTT.

The chain uses TRBV6-1 and TRBJ2-1; tentatively, D is TRBD2 (6 bases). The CDR3 extends over 14 amino acids. V was shortened by 7 bases and J by 4 bases, with 14 bases between the two germline ends. Per germline, CDR1 MNHNS and CDR2 SASEGT. CDR3 sequence (DNA): TGTGCCAGCAACCAGCGGGCGGCTTACAATGAGCAGTTCTTC. Its protein is CASNQRAAYNEQFF.

The V and J genes are TRBV15 and TRBJ1-5; D is unclear. The V gene's germline CDR1 is LNHNV and CDR2 YYDKDF (reference sequence). Trimming cost V 4 bases and J 11 bases, with 12 bases left between them. The CDR3 is 12 amino acids. The CDR3 loop is CATSIFRSAQHF. CDR3 nucleotides: TGTGCCACCAGCATTTTCCGGTCGGCCCAGCATTTT.

V is TRBV27 and J is TRBJ2-7; TRBD2 aligns across 11 bases. From germline, CDR1 is MNHEY and CDR2 SMNVEV (reference sequence). V gave up 3 bases and J gave up 5 bases; unmatched junction bases: 0. CDR3 length: 13 amino acids. CDR3 coding DNA: TGTGCCAGCAGTTTTAGCGGGAGGGACGAGCAGTACTTC. Protein sequence: CASSFSGRDEQYF.

DNA for the CDR3: TGTGCCAGCAGCCCTAAGTCGTACGAGCAGTACTTC. Protein: CASSPKSYEQYF. V usage is TRBV11-3 and J usage is TRBJ2-7; D gene ambiguous. The CDR3 is 12 residues long. CDR1 is SGHNT, CDR2 YENEEA, per germline. The germline V and J ends were trimmed by 5 bases and 4 bases, with 9 bases remaining between them.

The rearrangement uses TRBV6-5 and TRBJ1-2; 9 bases are shared with TRBD1. The CDR3 runs 14 residues. V gave up 6 bases and J gave up 4 bases; unmatched junction bases: 6. CDR1 MNHEY and CDR2 SVGAGI come from the germline V gene. The DNA for the CDR3 is TGTGCCAGCAGGGGGACAGGGAGAGGCTATGGCTACACCTTC. It encodes CASRGTGRGYGYTF.

The chain links TRBV12-5 to TRBJ2-3, with 12 bases identical to TRBD2. The CDR3 is made up of 16 amino acids. Unmatched junction bases numbered 8, after V lost 5 bases and J lost 5 bases. Germline values: CDR1 LGHNT, CDR2 FRNRAP. This CDR3 reads CASGTASGRAEDTQYF. The CDR3 coding sequence is TGTGCTAGTGGTACTGCTAGCGGGAGGGCCGAAGATACGCAGTATTTT.

As DNA, the CDR3 is TGCGCCAGCAGTGACCCACTAGCGGCGAACACCGGGGAGCTGTTTTTT. Translation: CASSDPLAANTGELFF. The gene calls are TRBV10-2 and TRBJ2-2, with 8 bases identical to TRBD2. This CDR3 has 16 residues. Germline values: CDR1 WSHSY, CDR2 SAAADI. The trim removed 3 bases at V and 0 bases at J, leaving 3 bases unmatched.

This clone came up once. This sequence joins TRBV6-1 and TRBJ1-2, with a possible D match to TRBD1 (5 bases). The germline V and J ends were trimmed by 6 bases and 6 bases, with 20 bases remaining between them. The CDR3 length is 15 residues. Germline CDR1 is MNHNS and CDR2 is SASEGT. The CDR3 is CASRGRTKIIDGYTF. The CDR3 DNA is TGTGCCAGCAGGGGGCGCACAAAGATAATAGATGGCTACACCTTC.